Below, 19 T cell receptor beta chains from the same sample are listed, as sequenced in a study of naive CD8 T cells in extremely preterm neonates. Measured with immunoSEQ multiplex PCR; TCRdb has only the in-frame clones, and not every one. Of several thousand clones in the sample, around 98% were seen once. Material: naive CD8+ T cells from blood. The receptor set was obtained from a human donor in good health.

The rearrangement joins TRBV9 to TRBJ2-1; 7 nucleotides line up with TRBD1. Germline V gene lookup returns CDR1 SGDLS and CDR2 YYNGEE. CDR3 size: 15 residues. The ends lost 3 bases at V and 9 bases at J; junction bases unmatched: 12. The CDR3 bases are TGTGCCAGCAGCGCAACCGGGACAGTTACAAGTGAGCAGTTCTTC. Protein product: CASSATGTVTSEQFF.

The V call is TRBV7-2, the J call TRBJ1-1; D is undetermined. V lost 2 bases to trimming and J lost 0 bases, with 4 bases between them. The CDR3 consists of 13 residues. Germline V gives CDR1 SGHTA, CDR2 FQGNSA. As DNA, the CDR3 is TGTGCCAGCAGCTTATCAGTGAACACTGAAGCTTTCTTT. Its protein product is CASSLSVNTEAFF.

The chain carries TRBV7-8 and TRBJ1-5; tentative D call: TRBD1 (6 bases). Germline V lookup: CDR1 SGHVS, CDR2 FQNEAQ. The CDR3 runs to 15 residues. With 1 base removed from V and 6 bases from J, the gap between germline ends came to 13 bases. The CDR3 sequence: CASSLDRVRVQPQHF. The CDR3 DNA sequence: TGTGCCAGCAGCTTAGACAGGGTACGGGTTCAGCCCCAGCATTTT.

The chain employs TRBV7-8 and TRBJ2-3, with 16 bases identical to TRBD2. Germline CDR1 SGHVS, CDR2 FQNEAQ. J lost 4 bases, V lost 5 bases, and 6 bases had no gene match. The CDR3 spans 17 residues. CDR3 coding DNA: TGTGCCAGCAGCACGGGACTAGCGGGGGGGCTTGCAGATACGCAGTATTTT. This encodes CASSTGLAGGLADTQYF.

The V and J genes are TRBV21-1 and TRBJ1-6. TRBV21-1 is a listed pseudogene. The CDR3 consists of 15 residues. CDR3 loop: CASTSSGSYNSPLHF. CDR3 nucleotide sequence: TGTGCCAGCACCTCCTCCGGGTCCTATAATTCACCCCTCCACTTT.

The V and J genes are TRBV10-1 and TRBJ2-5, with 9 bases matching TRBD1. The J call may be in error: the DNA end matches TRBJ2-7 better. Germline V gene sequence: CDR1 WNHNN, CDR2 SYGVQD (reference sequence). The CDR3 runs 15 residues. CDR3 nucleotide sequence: TGCGCCAGCAACCGGGACAGGGAAACTCTCTACGAGCAGTACTTC. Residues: CASNRDRETLYEQYF.

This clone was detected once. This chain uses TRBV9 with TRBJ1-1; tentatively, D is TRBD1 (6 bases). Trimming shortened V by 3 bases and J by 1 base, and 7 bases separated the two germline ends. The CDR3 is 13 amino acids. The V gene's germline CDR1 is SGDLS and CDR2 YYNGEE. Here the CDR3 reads CASSAGQNTEAFF. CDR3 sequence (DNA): TGTGCCAGCAGCGCGGGACAGAACACTGAAGCTTTCTTT.

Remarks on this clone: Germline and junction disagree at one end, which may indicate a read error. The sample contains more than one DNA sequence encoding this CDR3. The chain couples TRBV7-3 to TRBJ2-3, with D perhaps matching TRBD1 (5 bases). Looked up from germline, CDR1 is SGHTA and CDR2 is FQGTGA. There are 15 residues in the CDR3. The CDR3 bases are TGCGCCACCCTTTGGACACCTGAGGGCACAGATACGCAGTATTTT. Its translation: CATLWTPEGTDTQYF.

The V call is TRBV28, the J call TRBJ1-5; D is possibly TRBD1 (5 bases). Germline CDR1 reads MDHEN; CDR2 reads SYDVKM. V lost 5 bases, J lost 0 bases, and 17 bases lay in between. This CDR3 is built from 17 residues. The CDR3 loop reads CASSPRRGSYSNQPQHF. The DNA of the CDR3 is TGTGCCAGCAGTCCCCGGCGGGGGTCTTATAGCAATCAGCCCCAGCATTTT.

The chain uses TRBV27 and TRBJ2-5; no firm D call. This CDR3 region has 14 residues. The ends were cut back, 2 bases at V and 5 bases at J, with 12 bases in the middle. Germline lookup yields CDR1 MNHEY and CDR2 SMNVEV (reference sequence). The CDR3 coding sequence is TGTGCCAGCAGTTTAAATCCCGCGGAGGAGACCCAGTACTTC. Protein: CASSLNPAEETQYF.

The CDR3 bases are TGTGCCAGTACCTCCGGTAATCAGCCCCAGCATTTT. This sequence encodes CASTSGNQPQHF. The rearrangement joins TRBV19 to TRBJ1-5; D gene ambiguous. Germline V lookup: CDR1 LNHDA, CDR2 SQIVND (reference sequence). V was pared by 7 bases and J by 4 bases, with 8 bases between. This CDR3 has 12 amino acids.

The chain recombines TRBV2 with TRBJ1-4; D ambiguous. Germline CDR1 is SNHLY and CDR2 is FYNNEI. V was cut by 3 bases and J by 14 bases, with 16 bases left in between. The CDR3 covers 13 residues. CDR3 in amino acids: CASSEGFGQDLFF. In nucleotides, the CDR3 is TGTGCCAGCAGTGAGGGCTTCGGTCAGGATCTGTTTTTT.

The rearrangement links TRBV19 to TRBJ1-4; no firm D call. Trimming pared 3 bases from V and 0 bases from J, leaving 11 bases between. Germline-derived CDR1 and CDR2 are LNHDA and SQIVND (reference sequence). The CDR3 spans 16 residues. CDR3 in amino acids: CASSIHLGATNEKLFF. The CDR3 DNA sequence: TGTGCCAGTAGTATTCACCTCGGTGCAACTAATGAAAAACTGTTTTTT. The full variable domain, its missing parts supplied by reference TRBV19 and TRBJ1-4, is DGGITQSPKYLFRKEGQNVTLSCEQNLNHDAMYWYRQDPGQGLRLIYYSQIVNDFQKGDIAEGYSVSREKKESFPLTVTSAQKNPTAFYLCASSIHLGATNEKLFFGSGTQLSVL.

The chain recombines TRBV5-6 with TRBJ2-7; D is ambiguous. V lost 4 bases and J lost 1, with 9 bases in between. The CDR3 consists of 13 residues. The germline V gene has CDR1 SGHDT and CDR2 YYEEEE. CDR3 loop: CASSLTESYEQYF. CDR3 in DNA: TGTGCCAGCAGCCTCACGGAGTCCTACGAGCAGTACTTC.

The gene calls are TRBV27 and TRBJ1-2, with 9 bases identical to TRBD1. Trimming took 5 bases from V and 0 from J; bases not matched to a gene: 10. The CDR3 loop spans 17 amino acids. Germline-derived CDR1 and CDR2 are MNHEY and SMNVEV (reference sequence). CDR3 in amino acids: CASSHHAGTGSNYGYTF. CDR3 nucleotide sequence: TGTGCCAGCAGTCACCATGCCGGGACAGGGTCTAACTATGGCTACACCTTC.

Here the CDR3 DNA reads TGCGCCAGCAGCGGGAGGGGCCCTCAGGGGGCGGTGGAGACCCAGTACTTC. It specifies CASSGRGPQGAVETQYF. The V gene is TRBV5-1, the J gene TRBJ2-5, with D possibly matching TRBD1 (8 bases). Between the trimmed V and J ends, which lost 4 bases and 5 bases, there was a span of 24 bases. CDR3 size: 17 residues. Germline values: CDR1 SGHRS, CDR2 YFSETQ. The full variable domain, completed using reference TRBV5-1 and TRBJ2-5, is KAGVTQTPRYLIKTRGQQVTLSCSPISGHRSVSWYQQTPGQGLQFLFEYFSETQRNKGNFPGRFSGRQFSNSRSEMNVSTLELGDSALYLCASSGRGPQGAVETQYFGPGTRLLVL.

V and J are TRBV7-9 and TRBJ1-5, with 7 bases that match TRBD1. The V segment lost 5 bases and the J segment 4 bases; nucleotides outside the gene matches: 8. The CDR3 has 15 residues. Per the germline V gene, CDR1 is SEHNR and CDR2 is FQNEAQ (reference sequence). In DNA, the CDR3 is TGTGCCAGCAGCGGAACGGGACAGATTAATCAGCCCCAGCATTTT. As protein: CASSGTGQINQPQHF.

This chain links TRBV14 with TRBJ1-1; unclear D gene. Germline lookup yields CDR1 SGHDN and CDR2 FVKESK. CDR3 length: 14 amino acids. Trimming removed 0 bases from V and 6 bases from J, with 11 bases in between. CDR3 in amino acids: CASSQDHGWAEAFF. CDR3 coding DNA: TGTGCCAGCAGCCAAGATCACGGGTGGGCTGAAGCTTTCTTT.

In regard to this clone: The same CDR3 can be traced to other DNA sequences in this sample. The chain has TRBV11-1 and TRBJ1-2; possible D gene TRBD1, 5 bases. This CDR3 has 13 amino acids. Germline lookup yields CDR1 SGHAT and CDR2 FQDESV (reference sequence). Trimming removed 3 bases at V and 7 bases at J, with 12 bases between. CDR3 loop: CASSLVQGGGYTF. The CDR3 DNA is TGTGCCAGCAGCTTGGTCCAGGGCGGTGGCTACACCTTC.